This T cell receptor (beta chain) was observed in a study of T cell responses to AZD1222 COVID-19 vaccine. As for the study in general: Samples with a second dose at about 4 or about 12 weeks were pooled together. General study findings and limits: Possibly, clonal diversity was underestimated; donors were largely white British and included more females. Spike was spanned by vaccine-associated CD4 TCRs, which were dominant at 160-218 and 743-854.

The table came from immunoSEQ multiplex PCR; TCRdb's copy has only in-frame clones and leaves some out. Of more than 110,000 clones in the sample, roughly 89% were seen once. The V end lost 3 bases, the J end lost 7 bases, and 18 bases lay between the germline ends. The CDR3 extends over 15 amino acids. CDR1 is LNHDA and CDR2 is SQIVND in the germline V gene (reference sequence). For this clone: Its antigen is not known.

The sample in question was peripheral blood, obtained on day 0 of AZD1222 vaccination. The TCR was taken from an adult in good health. The V call is TRBV19, the J call TRBJ1-1; tentative D call: TRBD1 (6 bases). The DNA of the CDR3 is TGTGCCAGTAGTATGAGGGGGGCCCCTCGGGATGAAGCTTTCTTT. Protein sequence: CASSMRGAPRDEAFF.